Following are 5 T cell receptor beta chains from one sample sequenced in a study of cytomegalovirus exposure and HLA in healthy donors. Primers included in the PCR were 60 Vbeta and 13 Jbeta primers. The method was immunoSEQ multiplex PCR; TCRdb's version includes in-frame clones alone and lacks a portion of them. The table includes about 20,000 clones, around 73% detected once. The sequenced material came from PBMCs. Receptor source: a man aged 55 to 70 in good health and CMV-seronegative.

CDR3 in DNA: TGTGCCAGCAGCCCCGCGGGGACAGGGGGTTTTAATGAAAAACTGTTTTTT. Protein sequence: CASSPAGTGGFNEKLFF. The chain has TRBV7-2 and TRBJ1-4, with TRBD1 matching over 11 bases. The CDR3 has 17 amino acids. With V trimmed by 5 bases and J by 4 bases, 9 bases remained unmatched. CDR1 is SGHTA, CDR2 FQGNSA, per germline.

The chain employs TRBV5-1 and TRBJ2-5; 7 nucleotides line up with TRBD2. J gave up 2 bases and V 4 bases, and 5 bases lay outside the gene matches. The CDR3 contains 14 residues. CDR1 SGHRS and CDR2 YFSETQ come from the germline V gene. In nucleotides, the CDR3 is TGCGCCAGCAGCGTCGGGACTACACAAGAGACCCAGTACTTC. Protein sequence: CASSVGTTQETQYF.

This clone was seen a handful of times. J is TRBJ1-3 and V is TRBV2; TRBD1 is a possible D gene (5 bases). CDR1 is SNHLY and CDR2 is FYNNEI in the germline V gene. V was shortened by 5 bases and J by 1 base, with 6 bases between the two germline ends. This CDR3 spans 13 amino acids. The CDR3 loop reads CASSPGSGNTIYF. The CDR3 DNA sequence: TGTGCCAGCAGTCCAGGGTCTGGAAACACCATATATTTT.

CDR3 region: CASSGTGTPRGIYF. The CDR3 coding sequence is TGTGCCAGCAGTGGGACAGGGACTCCTCGCGGCATATATTTT. This sequence joins TRBV6-1 and TRBJ1-3, with 8 bases aligning to TRBD1. V gave up 4 bases and J gave up 12 bases; unmatched junction bases: 11. CDR1 is MNHNS, CDR2 SASEGT, per germline. The CDR3 has 14 residues.

This chain joins TRBV28 and TRBJ2-1; TRBD1 matches at 8 bases. This CDR3 contains 16 residues. Germline lookup yields CDR1 MDHEN and CDR2 SYDVKM. Trimming took 7 bases from V and 4 from J; bases not matched to a gene: 12. The CDR3: CASIGSSGTGYNEQFF. CDR3 nucleotide sequence: TGTGCCAGCATCGGCTCATCCGGGACAGGATACAATGAGCAGTTCTTC.